These 18 T cell receptor beta chains were sequenced from one sample in a study of PD-1 blockade in mismatch repair-deficient tumors. Repertoires were generated with immunoSEQ multiplex PCR, while TCRdb's copy carries only in-frame clones and drops some. Here the sample spans about 84,000 clones, over 70% being singletons. The sample consisted of peripheral blood, taken 12 weeks after starting pembrolizumab. The origin of the receptors is an adult with mismatch repair-deficient cancer.

The V and J genes are TRBV19 and TRBJ1-1; perhaps TRBD1 as D (5 bases). CDR1 and CDR2 (germline): LNHDA, SQIVND (reference sequence). CDR3 length equals 14 residues. The V end was cut by 5 bases, the J end by 1 base, with 11 bases between. The CDR3 coding sequence is TGTGCCAGTAGTTCGGGACGGCCGAACACTGAAGCTTTCTTT. Its protein product is CASSSGRPNTEAFF.

This chain joins TRBV30 and TRBJ1-5; D is undetermined. CDR1 GTSNPN and CDR2 SVGIG come from the germline V gene (reference sequence). CDR3 length: 12 amino acids. The V and J ends lost 4 bases and 9 bases respectively, with 13 bases between them. The CDR3 is CAWNLEGRPQHF. CDR3 nucleotides: TGTGCCTGGAACCTCGAGGGCCGGCCCCAGCATTTT.

CDR3 sequence (DNA): TGTGCCAGCAGCTTAGGCCGACTAGCGGGAGGGCCAAACACCGGGGAGCTGTTTTTT. It specifies CASSLGRLAGGPNTGELFF. The V gene is TRBV13, the J gene TRBJ2-2; 14 nucleotides align to TRBD2. From germline, CDR1 is PRHDT and CDR2 FYEKMQ (reference sequence). Trimming at V came to 0 bases and at J to 2 bases, leaving 5 bases not matched to a gene. CDR3 size: 19 residues.

This chain uses TRBV27 with TRBJ2-5; D perhaps matches TRBD2 (5 bases). The CDR3 is 14 amino acids. Germline CDR1 is MNHEY and CDR2 is SMNVEV (reference sequence). V was pared by 0 bases and J by 5 bases, with 10 bases between. The DNA of the CDR3 is TGTGCCAGCAGTTTATCCTGGGGAGTGGAGACCCAGTACTTC. It is translated as CASSLSWGVETQYF.

This clone was detected a few times. V usage is TRBV27 and J usage is TRBJ2-1; TRBD2 matches 7 bases. This CDR3 contains 14 residues. Germline V CDR1 and CDR2: MNHEY, SMNVEV (reference sequence). V dropped 3 bases and J dropped 7; count of bases not matched to a gene: 6. CDR3 protein: CASSLGRAINEQFF. The CDR3 nucleotides read TGTGCCAGCAGTTTGGGGAGGGCCATAAATGAGCAGTTCTTC.

This chain joins TRBV15 and TRBJ2-2, with TRBD2 as a possible D gene (6 bases). The CDR3 sequence is 18 residues long. The germline V and J ends were trimmed by 1 base and 3 bases, with 18 bases remaining between them. Germline CDR1 reads LNHNV; CDR2 reads YYDKDF (reference sequence). This CDR3 is CATSRGGTPSGDTGELFF. DNA of the CDR3: TGTGCCACCAGCAGAGGCGGGACTCCTTCTGGGGACACCGGGGAGCTGTTTTTT.

The chain recombines TRBV30 with TRBJ2-1; a possible D gene is TRBD2 (7 bases). This CDR3 is built from 18 residues. Germline-derived CDR1 and CDR2 are GTSNPN and SVGIG (reference sequence). The V end lost 4 bases, the J end lost 6 bases, and 28 bases lay between the germline ends. The CDR3 protein is CAWKGGSLVPLSFNEQFF. CDR3 DNA sequence: TGTGCCTGGAAGGGGGGGAGTCTGGTACCTTTATCGTTCAATGAGCAGTTCTTC.

The CDR3 bases are TGTGCCAGCAGCTTGGCCCCAACAGGGTTTGGTCAAGAGACCCAGTACTTC. It is translated as CASSLAPTGFGQETQYF. The gene calls are TRBV11-1 and TRBJ2-5; TRBD1 might be the D (6 bases). CDR1 and CDR2 from the germline V gene are SGHAT and FQDESV (reference sequence). The CDR3 has 17 amino acids. V lost 3 bases to trimming and J lost 2 bases, with 19 bases between them.

The V call is TRBV29-1, the J call TRBJ2-4; D gene unclear. Trimming took 0 bases from V and 0 from J, leaving 6 bases between them. CDR1 SQVTM and CDR2 ANQGSEA come from the germline V gene. The CDR3 is 14 residues long. The CDR3 loop is CSVEDRIAKNIQYF. As DNA, the CDR3 is TGCAGCGTTGAAGATAGGATAGCCAAAAACATTCAGTACTTC.

This clone was recorded once. The V call is TRBV7-9, the J call TRBJ1-2; the D gene is possibly TRBD1 (5 bases). Trimming removed 5 bases at V and 7 bases at J, with 17 bases between. The CDR3 runs 14 residues. The V gene's germline CDR1 is SEHNR and CDR2 FQNEAQ (reference sequence). The CDR3 DNA follows: TGTGCCAGCAGCCTAGTCCAAGGGGCAGTTGGCTACACCTTC. This encodes CASSLVQGAVGYTF.

In this sample, this clone turned up once. This chain uses TRBV18 with TRBJ2-1; D could derive from TRBD1 or TRBD2 (5 bases each). Germline CDR1 is KGHSH and CDR2 is LQKENI. This CDR3 is 14 amino acids long. Trimming removed 6 bases at V and 9 bases at J, with 18 bases between. This chain's CDR3 is CASSQGIGETEQFF. As DNA, the CDR3 is TGTGCCAGCTCGCAAGGGATAGGGGAGACTGAGCAGTTCTTC.

The V gene is TRBV15, the J gene TRBJ2-5, with 8 bases fitting TRBD1. Trimming removed 3 bases from V and 0 bases from J; junction bases left unmatched: 12. Germline values: CDR1 LNHNV, CDR2 YYDKDF (reference sequence). CDR3 length equals 18 residues. The CDR3 DNA is TGTGCCACCAGCAGCCTCGGGACAGGACAACTGAACCAAGAGACCCAGTACTTC. It specifies CATSSLGTGQLNQETQYF.

V is TRBV15 and J is TRBJ1-4, with 8 bases matching TRBD1. Germline CDR1 LNHNV, CDR2 YYDKDF (reference sequence). V lost 0 bases, J lost 7 bases, and 4 bases stayed unmatched. There are 15 residues in the CDR3. CDR3 DNA sequence: TGTGCCACCAGCAGAGATACAGGGGGGATTGAAAAACTGTTTTTT. As protein: CATSRDTGGIEKLFF.

This clone showed up just once. The genes are TRBV2 and TRBJ2-3, with a weak D call TRBD2 (6 bases). V was shortened by 6 bases and J by 9 bases, with 13 bases between the two germline ends. The length of the CDR3 is 12 residues. Per germline, CDR1 SNHLY and CDR2 FYNNEI. CDR3: CASRGDFQTQYF. The CDR3 DNA is TGTGCCAGCAGGGGGGACTTTCAAACGCAGTATTTT.

The chain employs TRBV11-3 and TRBJ2-1; 7 bases are a match to TRBD2. V trimming: 4 bases; J trimming: 8 bases; junction bases outside the gene matches: 11. This CDR3 region has 15 residues. Germline CDR1 SGHNT, CDR2 YENEEA. CDR3 region: CASSSTSVISDEQFF. The CDR3 DNA reads as TGTGCCAGCAGCTCTACTAGCGTGATTTCGGATGAGCAGTTCTTC. The entire variable domain, with the rest obtained from reference TRBV11-3 and TRBJ2-1, is as follows: EAGVVQSPRYKIIEKKQPVAFWCNPISGHNTLYWYLQNLGQGPELLIRYENEEAVDDSQLPKDRFSAERLKGVDSTLKIQPAELGDSAVYLCASSSTSVISDEQFFGPGTRLTVL.

The V gene is TRBV7-2, the J gene TRBJ2-2; 7 nucleotides line up with TRBD1. This CDR3 contains 15 residues. Unmatched junction bases numbered 6, after V lost 3 bases and J lost 5 bases. Germline V lookup: CDR1 SGHTA, CDR2 FQGNSA. Here the CDR3 reads CASSFRQGNTGELFF. The DNA for the CDR3 is TGTGCCAGCAGCTTCAGACAGGGCAATACCGGGGAGCTGTTTTTT.

This clone was seen more than once but under ten times. CDR3 nucleotides: TGTGCCAGCTCACCAGTGAGTGGAGGATCCTACGAGCAGTACTTC. This codes for CASSPVSGGSYEQYF. The V gene is TRBV18, the J gene TRBJ2-7; tentatively, D is TRBD2 (5 bases). In germline, CDR1 is KGHSH, CDR2 LQKENI. CDR3 length: 15 residues. Trimming took off 2 bases at V and 1 base at J, with 12 bases between the two ends.

V usage is TRBV10-3 and J usage is TRBJ2-3, with 10 bases matching TRBD2. CDR1 and CDR2 from the germline V gene are ENHRY and SYGVKD. The CDR3 length is 16 residues. V gave up 2 bases and J gave up 1 base; unmatched junction bases: 3. The CDR3 sequence is CAISETSGTGTDTQYF. CDR3 DNA: TGTGCCATCAGTGAGACTAGCGGGACGGGCACAGATACGCAGTATTTT.